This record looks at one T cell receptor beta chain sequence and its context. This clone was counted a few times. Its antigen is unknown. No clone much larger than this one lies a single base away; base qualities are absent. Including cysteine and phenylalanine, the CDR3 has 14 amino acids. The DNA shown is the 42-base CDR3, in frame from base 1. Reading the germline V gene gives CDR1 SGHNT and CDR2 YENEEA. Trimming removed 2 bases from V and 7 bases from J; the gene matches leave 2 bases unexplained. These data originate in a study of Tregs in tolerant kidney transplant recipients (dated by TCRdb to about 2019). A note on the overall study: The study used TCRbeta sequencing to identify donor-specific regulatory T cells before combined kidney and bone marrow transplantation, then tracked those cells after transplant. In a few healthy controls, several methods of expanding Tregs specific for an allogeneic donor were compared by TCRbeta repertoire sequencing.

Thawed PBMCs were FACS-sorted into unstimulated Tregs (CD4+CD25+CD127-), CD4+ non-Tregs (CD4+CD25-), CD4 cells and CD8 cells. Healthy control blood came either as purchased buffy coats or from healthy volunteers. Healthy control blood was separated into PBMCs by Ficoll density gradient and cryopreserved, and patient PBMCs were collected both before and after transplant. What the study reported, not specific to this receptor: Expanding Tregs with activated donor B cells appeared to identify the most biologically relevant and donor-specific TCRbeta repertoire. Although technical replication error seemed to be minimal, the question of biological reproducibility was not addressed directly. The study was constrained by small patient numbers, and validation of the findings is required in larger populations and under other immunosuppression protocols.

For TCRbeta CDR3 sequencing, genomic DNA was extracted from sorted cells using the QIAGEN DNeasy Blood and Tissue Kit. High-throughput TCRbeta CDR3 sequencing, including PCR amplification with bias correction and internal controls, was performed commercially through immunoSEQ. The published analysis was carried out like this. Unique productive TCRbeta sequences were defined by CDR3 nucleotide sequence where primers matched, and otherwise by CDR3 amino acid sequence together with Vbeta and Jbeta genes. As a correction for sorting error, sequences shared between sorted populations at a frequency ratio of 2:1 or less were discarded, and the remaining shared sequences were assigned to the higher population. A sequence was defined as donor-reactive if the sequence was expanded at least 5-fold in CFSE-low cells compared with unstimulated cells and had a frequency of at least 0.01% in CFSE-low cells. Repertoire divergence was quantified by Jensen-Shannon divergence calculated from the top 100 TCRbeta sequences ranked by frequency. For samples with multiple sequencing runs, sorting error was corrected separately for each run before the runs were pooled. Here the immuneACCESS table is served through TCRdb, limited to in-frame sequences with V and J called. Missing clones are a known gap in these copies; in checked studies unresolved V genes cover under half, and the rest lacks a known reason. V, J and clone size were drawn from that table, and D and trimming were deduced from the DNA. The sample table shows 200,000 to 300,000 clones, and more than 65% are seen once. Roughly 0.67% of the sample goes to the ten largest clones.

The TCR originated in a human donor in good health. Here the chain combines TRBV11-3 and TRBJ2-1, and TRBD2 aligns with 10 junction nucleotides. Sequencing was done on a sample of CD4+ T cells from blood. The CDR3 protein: CASSLTSGVNEQFF. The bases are TGTGCCAGCAGCTTAACTAGCGGGGTAAATGAGCAGTTCTTC.